This T cell receptor beta chain was identified in a study of PD-L1 blockade in urothelial cancer. Study-wide context: Atezolizumab 1,200 mg was given intravenously every 3 weeks, starting 2014.

Only in-frame clones appear in the TCRdb table, and some are missing; sequencing was by immunoSEQ multiplex PCR. The sample has 95,000 or so clones, roughly 87% seen once. Germline CDR1 and CDR2: MNHEY and SMNVEV (reference sequence). J gave up 1 base and V 6 bases, and 6 bases lay outside the gene matches. The CDR3 runs to 15 residues. Time point: pretreatment peripheral blood. Patients presented with locally advanced or metastatic urothelial carcinoma. Study observations and caveats: Larger 3-week expansion of tumor-associated blood clones was seen in durable-benefit patients.

Concerning this clone itself: The antigen is unknown.

This material consisted of PBMCs, taken around atezolizumab (anti-PD-L1) treatment. The chain uses TRBV27 and TRBJ1-5; 7 nucleotides match TRBD1. This TCR came from a man in his sixties with urothelial cancer. CDR3 region: CASSAGQLSNQPQHF. The CDR3 DNA reads as TGTGCCAGCAGCGCGGGACAGCTGAGCAATCAGCCCCAGCATTTT.